What follows are 2 T cell receptor beta chains derived from one specimen sequenced in a study of blood T cells in healthy people across ages (dated by TCRdb to 2013 to 2016). The library was made by 5' RACE. Sequenced on an Illumina HiSeq 2500. A second PCR of about 7 to 12 cycles was run with a J-beta primer mix and a sample-barcoded 5' primer. TCRdb handled the public reads itself, with Q25 trimming in fastp and clone calling in MiXCR, and kept productive beta chains. Under each unique CDR3 protein, matching rows form one entry showing the most common genes and DNA. In this sample the table shows some 710,000 distinct CDR3 sequences, 22% of which occur a single time. The leading ten clones occupy around a fifth of the sample. The sequencing sample was made of blood. These receptors came from a man aged 70-80 years in good health.

This clonotype has more than one count but fewer than ten. The J gene is TRBJ1-2, the V gene TRBV29-1, with TRBD1 matching over 8 bases. The CDR3 is made up of 14 amino acids. J was trimmed by 6 bases and V by 6 bases; bases with no gene match: 12. CDR1 is SQVTM and CDR2 is ANQGSEA in the germline V gene. This CDR3 reads CSVADRGDLDGYTF. The CDR3, as DNA: TGCAGCGTGGCTGACAGGGGAGATTTGGATGGCTACACCTTC.

J is TRBJ1-5 and V is TRBV28; D remains ambiguous. The CDR3 consists of 14 residues. The germline CDR1 and CDR2 sequences are MDHEN and SYDVKM. Trimming pared 5 bases from V and 0 bases from J, leaving 8 bases between. The CDR3 loop reads CASSRELSNQPQHF. The CDR3 DNA follows: TGTGCCAGCAGTAGAGAGCTTAGCAATCAGCCCCAGCATTTT.